The 17 T cell receptor beta chains below all came from one sample that was sequenced in a study of OX40 agonist ivuxolimab in advanced cancers. Sequencing used immunoSEQ multiplex PCR; TCRdb keeps in-frame clones, though not all of them. The repertoire has about 73,000 clones, about 89% of them found once; the top ten carry approximately 0.7%. The input for sequencing was CD4+ or CD8+ T cells sorted from blood, taken in a trial of the OX40 agonist ivuxolimab. The receptors stem from an adult with an advanced solid tumor such as melanoma, head and neck, liver or kidney cancer.

The chain combines TRBV19 with TRBJ1-5, with 8 positions matching TRBD1. CDR1 and CDR2 (germline): LNHDA, SQIVND (reference sequence). Germline trimming cut 7 bases from V and 7 bases from J; bases unmatched to any gene: 3. The CDR3 covers 12 residues. The CDR3 DNA reads TGTGCCAGTAAGACAGGGGTACAGCCCCAGCATTTT. Translated: CASKTGVQPQHF.

The gene calls are TRBV28 and TRBJ2-5; no firm D call. Deletions cut 3 bases from V and 1 base from J, with 6 bases between. The CDR3 sequence is 13 residues long. Germline V gene lookup returns CDR1 MDHEN and CDR2 SYDVKM. The CDR3 nucleotides read TGTGCCAGCAGTTTTTATGTCCAAGAGACCCAGTACTTC. Translated: CASSFYVQETQYF.

J is TRBJ2-3 and V is TRBV5-1; TRBD2 matches 8 bases. The length of the CDR3 is 13 residues. V lost 5 bases and J lost 5; bases outside the gene matches: 4. Per germline, CDR1 SGHRS and CDR2 YFSETQ. The CDR3, as DNA: TGCGCCAGCAGGCGGGAGGCGATAGATACGCAGTATTTT. Translated, it gives CASRREAIDTQYF. The whole variable domain, remainder taken from reference TRBV5-1 and TRBJ2-3, is KAGVTQTPRYLIKTRGQQVTLSCSPISGHRSVSWYQQTPGQGLQFLFEYFSETQRNKGNFPGRFSGRQFSNSRSEMNVSTLELGDSALYLCASRREAIDTQYFGPGTRLTVL.

V and J are TRBV6-1 and TRBJ1-5; 11 bases agree with TRBD1. Looked up from germline, CDR1 is MNHNS and CDR2 is SASEGT. This CDR3 contains 15 residues. The ends lost 9 bases at V and 5 bases at J; junction bases unmatched: 9. The CDR3 sequence is CASSRTGGLDQPQHF. CDR3 bases: TGTGCCAGTTCCCGGACAGGGGGCCTCGATCAGCCCCAGCATTTT.

This clone was picked up a small number of times. This sequence joins TRBV30 and TRBJ1-1; unclear D gene. Germline lookup yields CDR1 GTSNPN and CDR2 SVGIG (reference sequence). The CDR3 extends over 12 amino acids. V was clipped by 2 bases and J by 7 bases, with 11 bases between them. As DNA, the CDR3 is TGTGCCTGGAGTCAAGACACGGATGAAGCTTTCTTT. Its protein is CAWSQDTDEAFF.

This clone was counted only a few times. The chain couples TRBV19 to TRBJ1-1; D is possibly TRBD1 (6 bases). Between the trimmed V and J ends, which lost 4 bases and 2 bases, there was a span of 17 bases. Per germline, CDR1 LNHDA and CDR2 SQIVND (reference sequence). The CDR3 spans 16 residues. The CDR3 DNA reads TGTGCCAGTAGTAACGAATGGACAGCTAGCAACACTGAAGCTTTCTTT. It yields the protein CASSNEWTASNTEAFF.

The chain combines TRBV6-1 with TRBJ1-2; no definite D call. CDR3 length: 16 amino acids. Germline V gene data show CDR1 as MNHNS and CDR2 as SASEGT. V lost 4 bases and J 0 bases, leaving 15 bases between the germline ends. The chain's CDR3 is CASSASRQATNYGYTF. Written as DNA, the CDR3 is TGTGCCAGCAGTGCCTCTCGGCAGGCTACTAACTATGGCTACACCTTC.

V and J are TRBV21-1 and TRBJ2-7; TRBD2, the D gene given by the table, was not confirmed from the DNA. TRBV21-1 is designated a pseudogene. The CDR3 totals 14 residues. CDR3 amino acids: CASSKQAGTYEQYF. The CDR3 nucleotides are TGTGCCAGCAGCAAACAAGCGGGAACCTACGAGCAGTACTTC.

The V and J genes are TRBV9 and TRBJ1-4, with D possibly being TRBD1 (6 bases). The CDR3 runs to 15 residues. CDR1 and CDR2 from the germline V gene are SGDLS and YYNGEE. The germline V and J ends were trimmed by 2 bases and 1 base, with 9 bases remaining between them. The CDR3 DNA follows: TGTGCCAGCAGCGTCCTACAGGGAACTAATGAAAAACTGTTTTTT. Encoded protein: CASSVLQGTNEKLFF. Based on the CDR3 plus reference TRBV9 and TRBJ1-4, the full variable domain is DSGVTQTPKHLITATGQRVTLRCSPRSGDLSVYWYQQSLDQGLQFLIQYYNGEERAKGNILERFSAQQFPDLHSELNLSSLELGDSALYFCASSVLQGTNEKLFFGSGTQLSVL.

The chain joins TRBV6-6 to TRBJ1-3; D unresolved. V lost 2 bases, J lost 0 bases, and 8 bases lay in between. The length of the CDR3 is 15 residues. The germline gives CDR1 MNHNY, CDR2 SVGAGI (reference sequence). The CDR3: CASSYPSGSGNTIYF. CDR3 nucleotide sequence: TGTGCCAGCAGTTACCCCTCTGGCTCTGGAAACACCATATATTTT.

About this clone itself: Other DNA sequences in this sample translate to the same CDR3. The chain carries TRBV7-2 and TRBJ2-5; D remains unclear. Trimming removed 1 base at V and 6 bases at J, with 9 bases between. CDR1 SGHTA and CDR2 FQGNSA come from the germline V gene. CDR3 length: 13 residues. The CDR3, as DNA: TGTGCCAGCAGCTTAGAGGGCGCGAAGACCCAGTACTTC. Translation gives CASSLEGAKTQYF.

The chain recombines TRBV5-4 with TRBJ2-1; weak D call: TRBD2 (5 bases). The CDR3 has 14 amino acids. Trimming left V 0 bases short and J 10 bases short, with 14 bases between. CDR1 and CDR2 from the germline V gene are SGHNT and YYREEE (reference sequence). CDR3 amino acids: CASSLEQLAGEQFF. The CDR3 DNA is TGTGCCAGCAGCTTGGAGCAGCTAGCTGGAGAGCAGTTCTTC.

This sequence joins TRBV28 and TRBJ1-1, with 11 bases identical to TRBD1. Germline V gene data show CDR1 as MDHEN and CDR2 as SYDVKM. The CDR3 runs to 15 residues. With V trimmed by 5 bases and J by 6 bases, 8 bases remained unmatched. CDR3 amino acids: CASSNSGTGGAEAFF. CDR3 sequence (DNA): TGTGCCAGCAGTAACTCCGGGACAGGGGGGGCTGAAGCTTTCTTT.

The table lists this clone with a count of one. The gene calls are TRBV5-6 and TRBJ2-7, with D perhaps being TRBD1 or TRBD2 (5 bases each). CDR1 is SGHDT and CDR2 is YYEEEE in the germline V gene. The CDR3 spans 12 residues. Trimming left V 6 bases short and J 7 bases short, with 14 bases between. CDR3 in amino acids: CASTRGAKEQYF. The CDR3 DNA reads TGTGCCAGCACCCGAGGGGCGAAAGAGCAGTACTTC.

The chain recombines TRBV16 with TRBJ1-2; D gene uncertain. The CDR3 is made up of 14 amino acids. The ends were cut back, 5 bases at V and 8 bases at J, with 18 bases in the middle. From germline, CDR1 is KGHSY and CDR2 FQNENV. This chain's CDR3 is CASSKREAPDGYTF. Written as DNA, the CDR3 is TGTGCCAGCAGCAAGCGAGAGGCCCCGGACGGCTACACCTTC.

The chain links TRBV6-6 to TRBJ2-1; D unresolved. The V gene's germline CDR1 is MNHNY and CDR2 SVGAGI (reference sequence). The CDR3 consists of 12 residues. The germline V and J ends were trimmed by 5 bases and 4 bases, with 6 bases remaining between them. The CDR3 loop reads CASSDGYNEQFF. The CDR3 coding sequence is TGTGCCAGCAGTGACGGATACAATGAGCAGTTCTTC.

The chain has TRBV4-2 and TRBJ2-1; 9 bases match TRBD2. Germline V lookup: CDR1 LGHNA, CDR2 YNFKEQ. There are 15 residues in the CDR3. With 0 bases clipped from V and 6 bases from J, the junction kept 3 bases outside the gene matches. In DNA form, the CDR3 reads TGTGCCAGCAGCCAAGACGGGACTAGCAGCAATGAGCAGTTCTTC. Protein product: CASSQDGTSSNEQFF.